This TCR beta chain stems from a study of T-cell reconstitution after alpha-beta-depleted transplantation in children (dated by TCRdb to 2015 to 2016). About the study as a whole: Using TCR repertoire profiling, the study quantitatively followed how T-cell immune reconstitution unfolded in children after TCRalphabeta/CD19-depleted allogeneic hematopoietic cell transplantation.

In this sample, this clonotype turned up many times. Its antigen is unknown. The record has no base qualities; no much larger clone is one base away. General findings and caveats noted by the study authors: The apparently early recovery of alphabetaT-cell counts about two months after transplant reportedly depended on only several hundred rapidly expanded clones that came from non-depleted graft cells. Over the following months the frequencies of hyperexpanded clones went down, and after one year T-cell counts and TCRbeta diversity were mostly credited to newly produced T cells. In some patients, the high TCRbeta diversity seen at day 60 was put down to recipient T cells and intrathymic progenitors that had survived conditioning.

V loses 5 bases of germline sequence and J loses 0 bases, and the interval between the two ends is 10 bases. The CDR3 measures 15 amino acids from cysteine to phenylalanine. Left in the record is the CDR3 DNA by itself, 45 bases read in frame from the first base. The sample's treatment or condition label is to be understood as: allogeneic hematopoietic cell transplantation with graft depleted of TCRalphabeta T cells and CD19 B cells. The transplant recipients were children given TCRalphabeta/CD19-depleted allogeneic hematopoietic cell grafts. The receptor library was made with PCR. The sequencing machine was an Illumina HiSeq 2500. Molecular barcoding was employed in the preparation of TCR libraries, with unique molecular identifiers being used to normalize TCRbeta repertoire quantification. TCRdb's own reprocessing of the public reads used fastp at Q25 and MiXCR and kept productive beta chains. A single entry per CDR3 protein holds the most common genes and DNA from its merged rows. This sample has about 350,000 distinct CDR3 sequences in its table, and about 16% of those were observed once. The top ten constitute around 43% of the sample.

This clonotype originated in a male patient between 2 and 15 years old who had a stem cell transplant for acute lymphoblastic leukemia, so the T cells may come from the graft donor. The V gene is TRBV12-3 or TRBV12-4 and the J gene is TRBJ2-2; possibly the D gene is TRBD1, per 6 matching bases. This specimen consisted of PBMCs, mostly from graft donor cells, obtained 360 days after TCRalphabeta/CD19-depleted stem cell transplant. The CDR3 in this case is CASSRGQPNTGELFF. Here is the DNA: TGTGCCAGCAGTAGGGGACAACCGAACACCGGGGAGCTGTTTTTT.